Sequencing of this T cell receptor beta chain was carried out in a study of blood T cell repertoires in COVID-19 (dated by TCRdb to the early 2020s). With regard to the full study: The collaborator samples originated in the United States, Italy and Spain and spanned the acute and convalescent phases of COVID-19. The sample metadata nearly always contained a de-identified subject ID, COVID-19 status, age in years and sex. The repertoires were released in a freely available public database meant as a resource for research on the immune response to SARS-CoV-2. The prospective study material was composed of cDNA or gDNA derived from T cells, B-cell-depleted T cells, or PBMCs. The samples were drawn from the first 160 participants of the ongoing ImmuneRACE study and from under 1,500 subjects provided by 6 global collaborators. Where available, HLA class I and class II types were obtained from metadata supplied by the sample provider rather than from assay-based typing. The dataset comprised deeply sampled blood TCRbeta repertoires from subjects exposed to, actively infected with, or recovered from COVID-19. Overall study results and their limits: The quantity of clinical and demographic metadata differed by source and by participant and was supplied without curation.

For this clone: It has no known antigen specificity. No much larger clonotype is one base removed from it; base qualities were not supplied.

V and J are trimmed by 3 bases and 6 bases, and the gene matches miss 6 bases of the junction. Its CDR3 holds 13 amino acids, cysteine through phenylalanine. Of all the DNA, just the CDR3 is kept, 39 bases in frame from base 1. According to the germline V gene (reference sequence), CDR1 reads DFQATT and CDR2 reads SNEGSKA. At one collaborating source in Seattle, patients were enrolled during active infection and were followed longitudinally through the course of disease. The collaborating institutions used their own protocols to collect whole blood in K2EDTA tubes. For TCRbeta analysis, collaborators shipped samples as frozen whole blood, isolated PBMCs, or DNA extracted from either of those sample types. TCRbeta CDR3 regions were amplified from genomic DNA using the immunoSEQ Assay, a bias-controlled multiplex PCR. In the source study's methods: Within the assay, amplification of reference gene primers was used to estimate how many nucleated cells each sample contained. Sequence reads were collapsed and filtered to measure the absolute abundance of every unique TCRbeta CDR3 rearrangement. For each sample, productive Simpson clonality was calculated as the square root of Simpson's diversity index across productive rearrangements. TCRdb carries this immuneACCESS record with in-frame sequences only. Its versions omit some clonotypes, under half of them owing to an unresolved V gene in the studies checked, with the rest unexplained. V, J and clone size are those of that table, while D and trimming were read from the DNA. Counted in this sample were 400,000 to 450,000 clones; 85% to 90% of them appeared once. In total, the top ten clones hold 0.8% to 1% of the sample.

Sample: peripheral blood. The TCR was taken from a man aged 18 to 30 with COVID-19, enrolled during active disease. Recombination connected TRBV20-1 to TRBJ2-3; the central 7 bases match TRBD2. CDR3 region: CSASFAGVDTQYF. DNA sequence: TGCAGTGCTAGTTTCGCGGGAGTCGATACGCAGTATTTT.